This passage covers 21 T cell receptor beta chains from one sample sequenced in a study of shared clonotypes between healthy human individuals. The table came from immunoSEQ multiplex PCR; TCRdb's copy has only in-frame clones and leaves some out. Counted here are about 750,000 clones, around 93% occurring once; the ten biggest clones make up around 24%. Terminally differentiated effector memory CD45RA+ cells were excluded by CCR7 positive selection of CD45RO-negative cells. Sequencing was done on a sample of naive CD8+ T cells sorted from blood. These receptor sequences come from a man aged 25-45 years in good health.

This clone has just one count. This rearrangement joins TRBV15 to TRBJ1-5, with D possibly matching TRBD1 (5 bases). Trimming removed 5 bases at V and 4 bases at J, with 12 bases between. Germline values: CDR1 LNHNV, CDR2 YYDKDF (reference sequence). The CDR3 spans 14 residues. In nucleotides, the CDR3 is TGTGCCACCAGCGAGAGGGGTTCTAATCAGCCCCAGCATTTT. Translated: CATSERGSNQPQHF.

The chain carries TRBV27 and TRBJ2-7; weak D call: TRBD2 (5 bases). Germline CDR1 reads MNHEY; CDR2 reads SMNVEV (reference sequence). This CDR3 has 13 residues. V shed 2 bases and J shed 5 bases, with 10 bases lying between them. The CDR3 is CASSLVGVDEQYF. In nucleotides, the CDR3 is TGTGCCAGCAGTTTAGTGGGAGTTGACGAGCAGTACTTC.

J is TRBJ2-1 and V is TRBV30; no firm D call. CDR3 length equals 13 residues. Germline-derived CDR1 and CDR2 are GTSNPN and SVGIG (reference sequence). With 0 bases removed from V and 10 bases from J, the gap between germline ends came to 13 bases. Here the CDR3 DNA reads TGTGCCTGGAGTGTACTGATGGGCGAAGAGCAGTTCTTC. Residues: CAWSVLMGEEQFF.

The chain combines TRBV7-2 with TRBJ2-7; D is uncertain. The CDR3 covers 13 residues. V was clipped by 4 bases and J by 5 bases, with 12 bases between them. Germline V CDR1 and CDR2: SGHTA, FQGNSA. The CDR3 nucleotides read TGTGCCAGCAGCTCCGGGCCCCAGGACGAGCAGTACTTC. This gives the protein CASSSGPQDEQYF.

This chain uses TRBV29-1 with TRBJ1-5, with D hard to call. There are 14 residues in the CDR3. Germline V gene sequence: CDR1 SQVTM, CDR2 ANQGSEA. V lost 5 bases and J 0 bases, leaving 11 bases between the germline ends. The CDR3 nucleotides are TGCAGCGTTCTGGCAGATAATAGCAATCAGCCCCAGCATTTT. The encoded protein is CSVLADNSNQPQHF.

This clone was found once. The chain joins TRBV9 to TRBJ2-7; 7 bases fit TRBD1. This CDR3 spans 16 amino acids. CDR1 is SGDLS and CDR2 is YYNGEE in the germline V gene. V gave up 3 bases and J gave up 0 bases; unmatched junction bases: 9. This chain's CDR3 is CASSARQGPSSYEQYF. The CDR3 DNA reads TGTGCCAGCAGCGCAAGACAGGGCCCGAGCTCCTACGAGCAGTACTTC.

J is TRBJ1-1 and V is TRBV19; possibly TRBD1 for D (5 bases). The CDR3 runs 15 residues. V lost 4 bases to trimming and J lost 2 bases, with 14 bases between them. Germline V gene sequence: CDR1 LNHDA, CDR2 SQIVND (reference sequence). The CDR3 DNA reads TGTGCCAGTAGTACTTCTAGGGGCCTCAACACTGAAGCTTTCTTT. Protein product: CASSTSRGLNTEAFF. The entire variable domain, with the rest obtained from reference TRBV19 and TRBJ1-1, is as follows: DGGITQSPKYLFRKEGQNVTLSCEQNLNHDAMYWYRQDPGQGLRLIYYSQIVNDFQKGDIAEGYSVSREKKESFPLTVTSAQKNPTAFYLCASSTSRGLNTEAFFGQGTRLTVV.

Turning to this clone: This same CDR3 is encoded by further DNA sequences in the sample. The chain has TRBV7-3 and TRBJ2-1; D ambiguous. V dropped 2 bases and J dropped 6 bases, with 5 bases sitting between them. The germline CDR1 and CDR2 sequences are SGHTA and FQGTGA. The CDR3 is 12 residues long. This CDR3 is CASSLSGNEQFF. The CDR3 DNA sequence: TGTGCCAGCAGCTTATCGGGCAATGAGCAGTTCTTC. Full variable domain (missing parts from reference TRBV7-3 and TRBJ2-1): GAGVSQTPSNKVTEKGKYVELRCDPISGHTALYWYRQSLGQGPEFLIYFQGTGAADDSGLPNDRFFAVRPEGSVSTLKIQRTERGDSAVYLCASSLSGNEQFFGPGTRLTVL.

The chain has TRBV5-5 and TRBJ2-3, with D perhaps assigned TRBD1 or TRBD2 (6 bases each). The V and J ends lost 1 base and 6 bases respectively, with 9 bases between them. Germline loops: CDR1 SGHKS, CDR2 YYEKEE (reference sequence). CDR3 length equals 13 residues. Written as DNA, the CDR3 is TGTGCCAGCAGCTTGTGGGGGGCCGATACGCAGTATTTT. Encoded protein: CASSLWGADTQYF.

A single count supports this clone. V is TRBV20-1 and J is TRBJ2-1; no definite D call. This CDR3 spans 11 amino acids. The germline V gene encodes CDR1 DFQATT and CDR2 SNEGSKA (reference sequence). V was clipped by 3 bases and J by 10 bases, with 10 bases between them. In DNA form, the CDR3 reads TGCAGTGCTAGGTACCTCAGGGAGCAGTTCTTC. It encodes CSARYLREQFF.

In this sample, this clone turned up a few times. This chain connects TRBV27 to TRBJ1-2; D is unresolved. Germline V gene data show CDR1 as MNHEY and CDR2 as SMNVEV (reference sequence). The CDR3 spans 14 residues. Trimming cost V 2 bases and J 4 bases, with 11 bases left between them. The CDR3 loop is CASSLRAGIYGYTF. As DNA, the CDR3 is TGTGCCAGCAGTTTAAGGGCAGGCATCTATGGCTACACCTTC.

The V and J genes are TRBV5-4 and TRBJ1-4, with 8 bases lining up with TRBD1. The CDR3 has 17 residues. Germline V gives CDR1 SGHNT, CDR2 YYREEE (reference sequence). J was trimmed by 5 bases and V by 4 bases; bases with no gene match: 13. The chain's CDR3 is CASSPPPGQVSNEKLFF. The DNA for the CDR3 is TGTGCCAGCAGCCCCCCCCCGGGACAGGTTTCCAATGAAAAACTGTTTTTT.

This clone was seen once. The V and J genes are TRBV15 and TRBJ1-5, with 7 nucleotides matching TRBD1. Germline CDR1 LNHNV, CDR2 YYDKDF (reference sequence). This CDR3 spans 15 amino acids. Germline trimming cut 3 bases from V and 4 bases from J; bases unmatched to any gene: 6. The CDR3 region has the DNA TGTGCCACCAGCAGGGGGGACAGCAGGAATCAGCCCCAGCATTTT. It codes for CATSRGDSRNQPQHF.

The chain employs TRBV9 and TRBJ2-1; tentatively, D is TRBD2 (5 bases). The CDR3 consists of 17 residues. The germline V gene encodes CDR1 SGDLS and CDR2 YYNGEE. With 0 bases removed from V and 7 bases from J, the gap between germline ends came to 20 bases. The CDR3 nucleotides are TGTGCCAGCAGCGTAGCTACGGTGGGCGGGCTGATAAATGAGCAGTTCTTC. It yields the protein CASSVATVGGLINEQFF.

The rearrangement links TRBV29-1 to TRBJ2-1; D gene uncertain. The V and J ends lost 1 base and 3 bases respectively, with 16 bases between them. The CDR3 sequence is 16 residues long. CDR1 is SQVTM and CDR2 is ANQGSEA in the germline V gene. The CDR3 DNA sequence: TGCAGCGTTGAAGGGGCGGCGGAGTTCTTCTACAATGAGCAGTTCTTC. Its translation: CSVEGAAEFFYNEQFF.

This clone was counted once. This chain connects TRBV7-3 to TRBJ1-1; perhaps TRBD1 as D (6 bases). CDR3 size: 12 residues. CDR1 SGHTA and CDR2 FQGTGA come from the germline V gene. Trimming shortened V by 2 bases and J by 8 bases, and 9 bases separated the two germline ends. CDR3 sequence (DNA): TGTGCCAGCAGCTTAGGAGGGGGAGAAGCTTTCTTT. Amino acids: CASSLGGGEAFF.

This clone was picked up a small number of times. The chain employs TRBV4-1 and TRBJ2-7; 8 nucleotides line up with TRBD2. This CDR3 contains 14 residues. V was pared by 4 bases and J by 6 bases, with 8 bases of the junction left unmatched. Looked up from germline, CDR1 is MGHRA and CDR2 is YSYEKL. The CDR3 nucleotides are TGCGCCAGCAGCCGAGAGGGACTAGTCGGCGAGCAGTACTTC. This translates into CASSREGLVGEQYF.

For this clone: This CDR3 is also generated by other DNA sequences in the sample. This chain links TRBV27 with TRBJ2-5, with 12 bases matching TRBD1. The CDR3 loop spans 15 amino acids. Germline assignment: CDR1 MNHEY and CDR2 SMNVEV (reference sequence). J was trimmed by 5 bases and V by 5 bases; bases with no gene match: 6. CDR3 bases: TGTGCCAGCAGTCCGCGGGACAGGGGGCTCGAGACCCAGTACTTC. Its translation: CASSPRDRGLETQYF.

V usage is TRBV6-5 and J usage is TRBJ2-1, with no clear D. Trimming left V 0 bases short and J 6 bases short, with 9 bases between. Germline loops: CDR1 MNHEY, CDR2 SVGAGI. The CDR3 runs to 14 residues. CDR3 in amino acids: CASSYSSPGNEQFF. The CDR3 coding sequence is TGTGCCAGCAGTTACTCGTCCCCAGGCAATGAGCAGTTCTTC.

This clone showed up just once. The V and J genes are TRBV5-1 and TRBJ2-1; TRBD2 matches 12 bases. V was clipped by 0 bases and J by 8 bases; unmatched bases: 3. The length of the CDR3 is 15 residues. CDR1 is SGHRS and CDR2 is YFSETQ in the germline V gene. The CDR3 nucleotides read TGCGCCAGCAGCTTGGGGACTAGCGGGATTTATGAGCAGTTCTTC. Encoded protein: CASSLGTSGIYEQFF.

The chain employs TRBV4-2 and TRBJ1-2, with D tentatively TRBD1 (6 bases). The germline gives CDR1 LGHNA, CDR2 YNFKEQ. The CDR3 consists of 15 residues. V dropped 4 bases and J dropped 8 bases, with 20 bases sitting between them. CDR3 loop: CASSLNGGGVHGYTF. CDR3 in DNA: TGTGCCAGCAGCCTTAACGGGGGCGGGGTACACGGCTACACCTTC.